This section outlines one T cell receptor beta chain sequence together with its context. The data were taken from a study of beta chain features in type 1 diabetes. Investigators reverse transcribed all isolated RNA, so they sequenced expressed TCRB transcripts. Data came from immunoSEQ multiplex PCR; TCRdb stores just in-frame clones and leaves some out. The sample lists about 150,000 clones; more than 9% were seen once. V gave up 4 bases and J gave up 9 bases; unmatched junction bases: 9. Germline CDR1 and CDR2: MNHEY and SVGAGI. The CDR3 is 14 amino acids. The clonotype comes from a man in his late teens or twenties in good health. This chain links TRBV6-5 with TRBJ2-1; 7 bases fit TRBD2. Sequenced: naive CD4+ T cells from blood. The CDR3: CASSSPKRGGEQFF. The CDR3 DNA reads TGTGCCAGCAGTTCGCCGAAGCGGGGAGGTGAGCAGTTCTTC.